This TCR beta chain came from a study of shared clonotypes between healthy human individuals. The protocol was immunoSEQ multiplex PCR, while the TCRdb copy is restricted to in-frame clones and leaves out a portion. The table lists more than 400,000 clones, 70% to 85% of them singletons, with approximately 12% in the top ten. The CDR3 covers 17 residues. V lost 1 base and J 4 bases, leaving 16 bases between the germline ends. Germline CDR1 and CDR2: WSHSY and SAAADI. The sequenced sample was PBMCs. The receptor's source is a woman between 40 and 55 years old in good health. Some clones in this sample may be carry-over from other donors' samples. The chain employs TRBV10-2 and TRBJ2-2; D call uncertain. CDR3 sequence (DNA): TGCGCCAGCAGTGAGTTTTTCGGAGTGGCGGTCACCGGGGAGCTGTTTTTT. This codes for CASSEFFGVAVTGELFF.